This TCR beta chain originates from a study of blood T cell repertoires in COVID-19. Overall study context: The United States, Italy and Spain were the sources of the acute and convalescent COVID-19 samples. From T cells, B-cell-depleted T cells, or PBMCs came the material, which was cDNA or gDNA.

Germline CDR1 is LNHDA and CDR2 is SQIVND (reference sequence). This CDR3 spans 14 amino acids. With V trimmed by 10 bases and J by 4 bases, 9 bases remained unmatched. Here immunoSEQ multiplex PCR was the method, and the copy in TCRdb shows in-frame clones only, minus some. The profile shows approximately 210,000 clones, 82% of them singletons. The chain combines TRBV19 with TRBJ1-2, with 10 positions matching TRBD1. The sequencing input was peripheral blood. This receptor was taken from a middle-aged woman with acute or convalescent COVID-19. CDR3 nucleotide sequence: TGTGCCACAGGCCCGGGACAGGGGATCTATGGCTACACCTTC. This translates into CATGPGQGIYGYTF.